This entry lists 30 T cell receptor beta chains sequenced from one sample in a study of human T cells and chemical hapten exposure. Documented time point: patch test 1, 2 weeks after DPC sensitization. Noted treatment: therapeutic diphenylcyclopropenone sensitization with weekly scalp DPC. MiXCR, run by TCRdb on the RACE reads, gives a single entry per CDR3 protein. This sample has over 75,000 distinct CDR3 sequences; roughly 7.1% occur once, and the top ten carry about 1.4%. Sequencing used whole blood, obtained in connection with sensitization to the hapten diphenylcyclopropenone (DPC). The receptor source for this set is a woman under 40 with alopecia areata. Some clones in this sample may be carry-over from other donors' samples.

This clonotype was detected many times. V gene TRBV2 combines with J gene TRBJ2-3; D is uncertain. V was cut by 3 bases and J by 6 bases, with 13 bases left in between. Germline V gives CDR1 SNHLY, CDR2 FYNNEI. The CDR3 runs to 14 residues. Written as DNA, the CDR3 is TGTGCCAGCAGTGATTTCAACAGTGGGGATACGCAGTATTTT. It yields the protein CASSDFNSGDTQYF.

This clonotype was seen a few times. The chain couples TRBV11-3 to TRBJ1-1; 9 bases align to TRBD1. Trimming at V came to 5 bases and at J to 8 bases, leaving 6 bases not matched to a gene. Germline lookup yields CDR1 SGHNT and CDR2 YENEEA. The CDR3 consists of 13 residues. In nucleotides, the CDR3 is TGTGCCAGCAGCCCTAGGACAGGGGACGAAGCTTTCTTT. Protein sequence: CASSPRTGDEAFF.

This clonotype was counted between two and nine times. The rearrangement uses TRBV5-1 and TRBJ2-1; TRBD2 is a possible D gene (5 bases). The CDR3 runs to 13 residues. Trimming cost V 4 bases and J 8 bases, with 13 bases left between them. Germline CDR1 reads SGHRS; CDR2 reads YFSETQ. CDR3 in DNA: TGCGCCAGCAGCCCAGCTATGAGGGATGAGCAGTTCTTC. This codes for CASSPAMRDEQFF.

This clonotype was counted between two and nine times. The gene calls are TRBV29-1 and TRBJ1-1, with 8 nucleotides matching TRBD1. The V gene end was trimmed by 6 bases and the J gene end by 4 bases; junction bases not matched to a gene: 7. The CDR3 is 13 residues long. CDR1 is SQVTM, CDR2 ANQGSEA, per germline. The CDR3 sequence is CSVATTGGTEAFF. The CDR3 DNA sequence: TGCAGCGTGGCAACTACAGGGGGCACTGAAGCTTTCTTT.

This clonotype was seen only a few times. The chain recombines TRBV7-9 with TRBJ2-7, with D perhaps TRBD2 (5 bases). The V and J ends lost 1 base and 0 bases respectively, with 16 bases between them. Germline V gene data show CDR1 as SEHNR and CDR2 as FQNEAQ (reference sequence). The CDR3 runs 17 residues. The CDR3 loop reads CASSLEGPGSGSYEQYF. CDR3 bases: TGTGCCAGCAGCTTAGAGGGCCCGGGATCGGGCTCCTACGAGCAGTACTTC.

Ten or more counts support this clonotype. The chain has TRBV7-3 and TRBJ1-1; TRBD1 matches 10 bases. The CDR3 totals 15 residues. Germline values: CDR1 SGHTA, CDR2 FQGTGA. The V segment lost 3 bases and the J segment 4 bases; nucleotides outside the gene matches: 5. The CDR3 spells CASSLTGGDITEAFF. The CDR3 nucleotides are TGTGCCAGCAGCTTGACAGGGGGCGATATCACTGAAGCTTTCTTT.

The chain links TRBV29-1 to TRBJ2-7, with D unresolved. CDR3 size: 11 residues. Germline assignment: CDR1 SQVTM and CDR2 ANQGSEA. Trimming removed 6 bases at V and 4 bases at J, with 10 bases between. In DNA form, the CDR3 reads TGCAGCGTCACCTTTTGTTACGAGCAGTACTTC. The encoded protein is CSVTFCYEQYF.

V gene TRBV2 combines with J gene TRBJ1-4, with 12 bases identical to TRBD1. Germline V gives CDR1 SNHLY, CDR2 FYNNEI. The CDR3 spans 16 residues. V was pared by 5 bases and J by 10 bases, with 11 bases of the junction left unmatched. Here the CDR3 reads CASSPSGDRGPRKLFF. The DNA for the CDR3 is TGTGCCAGCAGTCCCTCCGGGGACAGGGGGCCTCGAAAACTGTTTTTT.

This chain links TRBV12-3 or TRBV12-4 with TRBJ1-1, with 9 positions matching TRBD1. The CDR3 runs to 13 residues. The junction had 2 bases not matched to a gene; V was cut back by 5 bases and J by 4 bases. CDR3 sequence reads: CASSTGGITEAFF. The CDR3 nucleotides are TGTGCCAGCAGTACAGGGGGCATCACTGAAGCTTTCTTT.

The chain recombines TRBV9 with TRBJ2-5; 7 bases fit TRBD2. The CDR3 consists of 14 residues. V lost 0 bases, J lost 2 bases, and 1 base stayed unmatched. Looked up from germline, CDR1 is SGDLS and CDR2 is YYNGEE. CDR3 protein: CASSVAGGQETQYF. CDR3 DNA: TGTGCCAGCAGCGTAGCGGGGGGACAAGAGACCCAGTACTTC.

This chain joins TRBV20-1 and TRBJ1-2, with TRBD1 matching over 8 bases. J was trimmed by 5 bases and V by 2 bases; bases with no gene match: 7. The CDR3 is 14 residues long. Germline values: CDR1 DFQATT, CDR2 SNEGSKA (reference sequence). The CDR3 protein is CSARSGQGRYGYTF. CDR3 DNA sequence: TGCAGTGCTAGAAGTGGACAGGGACGGTATGGCTACACCTTC.

V gene TRBV12-3 or TRBV12-4 combines with J gene TRBJ2-2; D may be TRBD2 (6 bases). Trimming removed 4 bases from V and 1 base from J, with 10 bases in between. This CDR3 is 15 amino acids long. The CDR3 region has the DNA TGTGCCAGCAGTTCCGGGACTCAGAACACCGGGGAGCTGTTTTTT. Its translation: CASSSGTQNTGELFF.

Ten or more counts support this clonotype. The chain links TRBV12-3 or TRBV12-4 to TRBJ2-3; the D call may be TRBD1 or TRBD2 (5 bases each). Trimming took 6 bases from V and 4 from J, leaving 17 bases between them. This CDR3 region has 15 residues. The CDR3 region has the DNA TGTGCCAGCAGCCTGGGGACCATCAAAGCAGATACGCAGTATTTT. Protein product: CASSLGTIKADTQYF.

Concerning this clonotype itself: This may be a read error: a much more frequent sequence differs by one nucleotide. This chain connects TRBV10-3 to TRBJ2-3; TRBD2 matches 8 bases. V shed 3 bases and J 9 bases; nucleotides not matched to a gene: 14. Germline V gives CDR1 ENHRY, CDR2 SYGVKD. This CDR3 is 16 amino acids long. CDR3 nucleotides: TGTGCCATCAGTGATATAGGCGGGGGGACCCCAAGGACGCAGTATTTT. It yields the protein CAISDIGGGTPRTQYF.

This clonotype was found many times. The J gene is TRBJ2-2, the V gene TRBV4-2, with D perhaps matching TRBD2 (5 bases). CDR1 and CDR2 (germline): LGHNA, YNFKEQ. The V gene lost 0 bases and the J gene lost 4 bases, with 18 bases spanning the gap. The CDR3 consists of 18 residues. The CDR3 DNA sequence: TGTGCCAGCAGCCAAGACGGGCACCCGGGCCGGGGCACCGGGGAGCTGTTTTTT. It specifies CASSQDGHPGRGTGELFF.

The rearrangement links TRBV27 to TRBJ1-6, with TRBD1 as a possible D gene (5 bases). CDR1 MNHEY and CDR2 SMNVEV come from the germline V gene (reference sequence). V lost 5 bases, J lost 8 bases, and 7 bases lay in between. This CDR3 contains 12 residues. The CDR3 coding sequence is TGTGCCAGCAGTGCAGGGTATTCACCCCTCCACTTT. Its protein is CASSAGYSPLHF.

This clonotype was counted ten times or more. The CDR3 region is CASSPSGGASTEYF. Written as DNA, the CDR3 is TGTGCCAGCAGCCCGAGCGGGGGGGCCTCTACCGAGTATTTT. The chain uses TRBV3-1 and TRBJ2-3; 10 bases fit TRBD2. With V trimmed by 4 bases and J by 13 bases, 11 bases remained unmatched. This CDR3 region has 14 residues. Germline values: CDR1 LGHDT, CDR2 YNNKEL (reference sequence).

This clonotype was detected only a few times. Germline is not matched at one junction end, which may reflect a read error. The rearrangement links TRBV15 to TRBJ1-1; 9 positions agree with TRBD1. This CDR3 is built from 15 residues. Germline lookup yields CDR1 LNHNV and CDR2 YYDKDF (reference sequence). The CDR3 spells CATSTPGQGNTEAFF. CDR3 nucleotides: TGTGCCACAAGCACTCCGGGACAGGGAAACACTGAAGCTTTCTTT.

This clonotype was found many times. The genes are TRBV30 and TRBJ1-4; no definite D call. Germline lookup yields CDR1 GTSNPN and CDR2 SVGIG (reference sequence). The CDR3 is 13 residues long. V was shortened by 8 bases and J by 8 bases, with 18 bases between the two germline ends. The CDR3 reads CAATLATGEKLFF. The DNA of the CDR3 is TGTGCCGCGACACTCGCGACGGGCGAAAAACTGTTTTTT.

This clonotype has a count of ten or more. The rearrangement links TRBV7-9 to TRBJ1-6, with D unclear. V was trimmed by 3 bases and J by 5 bases, leaving 2 bases between them. This CDR3 contains 12 residues. CDR1 is SEHNR, CDR2 FQNEAQ, per germline (reference sequence). The CDR3 protein is CASSLNNSPLHF. In DNA form, the CDR3 reads TGTGCCAGCAGCTTGAATAATTCACCCCTCCACTTT.

This clonotype was detected only a few times. The V gene is TRBV3-1, the J gene TRBJ1-1, with D tentatively TRBD1 (5 bases). CDR3 length equals 11 residues. Germline V gene data show CDR1 as LGHDT and CDR2 as YNNKEL (reference sequence). V dropped 1 base and J dropped 10 bases, with 7 bases sitting between them. CDR3 residues: CASSQGGSAFF. The CDR3 coding sequence is TGTGCCAGCAGCCAAGGGGGGTCAGCTTTCTTT.

This clonotype was found many times. V gene TRBV5-6 combines with J gene TRBJ1-5; D uncertain. The V end was cut by 0 bases, the J end by 5 bases, with 12 bases between. Germline CDR1 and CDR2: SGHDT and YYEEEE. CDR3 length equals 15 residues. The CDR3 here is CASSLDNSRDQPQHF. The DNA of the CDR3 is TGTGCCAGCAGCTTGGATAACAGTCGCGATCAGCCCCAGCATTTT.

This clonotype showed up many times. V gene TRBV2 combines with J gene TRBJ1-5; the D gene is possibly TRBD1 (6 bases). V dropped 6 bases and J dropped 0 bases, with 12 bases sitting between them. The CDR3 has 15 residues. CDR1 is SNHLY, CDR2 FYNNEI, per germline. The CDR3 spells CASRGHRNSNQPQHF. The CDR3 DNA sequence: TGTGCCAGCAGGGGACATCGGAATAGCAATCAGCCCCAGCATTTT.

This clonotype was counted ten times or more. V usage is TRBV5-1 and J usage is TRBJ2-6; D gene unclear. The CDR3 consists of 11 residues. Looked up from germline, CDR1 is SGHRS and CDR2 is YFSETQ. V was shortened by 4 bases and J by 11 bases, with 7 bases between the two germline ends. The CDR3 sequence: CASSHTDVLTF. The CDR3 nucleotides read TGCGCCAGCAGCCATACCGACGTCCTGACTTTC.

Ten or more counts support this clonotype. The chain carries TRBV20-1 and TRBJ1-1, with D tentatively TRBD1 (5 bases). V was cut by 4 bases and J by 6 bases, with 18 bases left in between. Germline V gives CDR1 DFQATT, CDR2 SNEGSKA (reference sequence). The CDR3 length is 14 residues. In DNA form, the CDR3 reads TGCAGTGCTACGAAGCCGGGACCCCATGCTGAAGCTTTCTTT. As protein: CSATKPGPHAEAFF.

This clonotype was detected once. This chain links TRBV5-1 with TRBJ2-3, with a tentative D call TRBD1 (5 bases). The length of the CDR3 is 15 residues. Germline CDR1 SGHRS, CDR2 YFSETQ. The germline V and J ends were trimmed by 1 base and 2 bases, with 11 bases remaining between them. As DNA, the CDR3 is TGCGCCAGCAGCTTGAGGGGCTTCACCACAGATACGCAGTATTTT. As protein: CASSLRGFTTDTQYF.

In its sample, this clonotype was seen many times. The chain links TRBV6-5 to TRBJ1-1, with a possible D match to TRBD1 (6 bases). The CDR3 has 14 residues. V was pared by 1 base and J by 4 bases, with 10 bases between. CDR1 MNHEY and CDR2 SVGAGI come from the germline V gene. The CDR3 sequence: CASSYFLDSTEAFF. CDR3 in DNA: TGTGCCAGCAGTTACTTCTTGGACAGCACTGAAGCTTTCTTT.

This clonotype came up many times. The rearrangement joins TRBV5-1 to TRBJ1-1; D gene unclear. Germline-derived CDR1 and CDR2 are SGHRS and YFSETQ. Trimming pared 0 bases from V and 1 base from J, leaving 7 bases between. The CDR3 extends over 14 amino acids. The CDR3 nucleotides are TGCGCCAGCAGCTTGGAAAGAGGGAACACTGAAGCTTTCTTT. Translated: CASSLERGNTEAFF.

This clonotype was found many times. V gene TRBV12-3 or TRBV12-4 combines with J gene TRBJ2-3, with 9 bases matching TRBD2. The CDR3 has 14 amino acids. V shed 5 bases, J shed 4 bases, and the junction held 4 bases outside the gene matches. In nucleotides, the CDR3 is TGTGCCAGCAGTCCCGCGGGGGGGGCAGATACGCAGTATTTT. Translation: CASSPAGGADTQYF.

V usage is TRBV12-3 or TRBV12-4 and J usage is TRBJ2-1, with 7 positions matching TRBD2. J was trimmed by 5 bases and V by 2 bases; bases with no gene match: 6. The CDR3 is made up of 15 amino acids. Written as DNA, the CDR3 is TGTGCCAGCAGTTTACGGGGACTATCAAACAATGAGCAGTTCTTC. Amino acid sequence: CASSLRGLSNNEQFF.